What follows is one T cell receptor (beta chain) and its context. Participants were aged 18 to 89 years from about two dozen US areas. Two negative PCRs, clearance, or symptom resolution had been documented for recovered Cohort 3 donors. Using immunoSEQ multiplex PCR, the repertoire was profiled, and TCRdb retains in-frame clones only, with some absent. The profile shows some 220,000 clones, about 85% of them singletons. The source of the sample is a study of blood T cell repertoires in COVID-19. Study-level background: The cDNA or gDNA used as material had been derived from T cells, B-cell-depleted T cells, or PBMCs.

CDR3 length equals 14 residues. Trimming removed 5 bases at V and 4 bases at J, with 14 bases between. Germline values: CDR1 SGHNT, CDR2 YENEEA. The V call is TRBV11-3, the J call TRBJ2-5, with D perhaps matching TRBD2 (6 bases). The origin of this receptor is a woman aged 25 to 39 who had recovered from COVID-19. Specimen: PBMCs or T cells enriched from blood (not recorded which). The CDR3 loop reads CASSRGPGGETQYF. The CDR3 region has the DNA TGTGCCAGCAGCCGAGGACCCGGGGGAGAGACCCAGTACTTC.